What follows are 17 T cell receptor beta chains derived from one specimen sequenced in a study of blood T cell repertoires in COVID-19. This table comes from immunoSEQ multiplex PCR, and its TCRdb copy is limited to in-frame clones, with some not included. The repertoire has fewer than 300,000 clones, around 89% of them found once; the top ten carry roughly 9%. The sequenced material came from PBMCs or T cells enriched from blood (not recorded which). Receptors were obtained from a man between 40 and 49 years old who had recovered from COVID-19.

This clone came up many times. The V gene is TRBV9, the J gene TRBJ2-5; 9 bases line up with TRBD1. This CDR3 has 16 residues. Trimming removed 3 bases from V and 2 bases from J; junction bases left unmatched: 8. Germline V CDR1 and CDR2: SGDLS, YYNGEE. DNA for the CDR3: TGTGCCAGCAGCGCCAAGGACAGGGGTAGTCAAGAGACCCAGTACTTC. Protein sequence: CASSAKDRGSQETQYF.

In DNA form, the CDR3 reads TGTGCCACCAACCCCGGACAGGGGAACTACGAGCAGTACTTC. Translated: CATNPGQGNYEQYF. The V gene is TRBV5-8, the J gene TRBJ2-7, with 9 bases matching TRBD1. V lost 9 bases, J lost 3 bases, and 10 bases stayed unmatched. Germline V gene lookup returns CDR1 SGHTS and CDR2 YDEGEE. The CDR3 sequence is 14 residues long.

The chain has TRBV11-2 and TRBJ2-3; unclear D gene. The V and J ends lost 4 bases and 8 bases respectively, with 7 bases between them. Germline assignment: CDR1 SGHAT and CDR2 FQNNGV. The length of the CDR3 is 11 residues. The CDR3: CASSSGSTQYF. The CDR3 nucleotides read TGTGCCAGCAGCTCTGGCTCTACGCAGTATTTT.

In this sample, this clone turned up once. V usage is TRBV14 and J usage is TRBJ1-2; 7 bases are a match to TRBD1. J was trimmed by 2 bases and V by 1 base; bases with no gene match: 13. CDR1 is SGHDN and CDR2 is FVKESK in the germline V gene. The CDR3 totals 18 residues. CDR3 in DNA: TGTGCCAGCAGCCAAGGACCGGGACCGGGACAGACGAACTATGGCTACACCTTC. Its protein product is CASSQGPGPGQTNYGYTF.

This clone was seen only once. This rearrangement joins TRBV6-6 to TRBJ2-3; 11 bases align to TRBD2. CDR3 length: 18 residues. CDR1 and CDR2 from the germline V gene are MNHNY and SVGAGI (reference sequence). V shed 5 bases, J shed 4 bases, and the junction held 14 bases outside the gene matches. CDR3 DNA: TGTGCCAGCAGTCCTAGATGGGAGGTAGCGGGGGGGCCAGATACGCAGTATTTT. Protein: CASSPRWEVAGGPDTQYF.

The CDR3 reads CASSATGSSYEQYF. The CDR3 bases are TGCGCCAGCAGCGCCACCGGGAGCTCCTACGAGCAGTACTTC. The chain employs TRBV5-1 and TRBJ2-7, with D possibly TRBD2 on 6 matching bases. Trimming removed 4 bases from V and 0 bases from J, with 11 bases in between. This CDR3 has 14 amino acids. Per germline, CDR1 SGHRS and CDR2 YFSETQ.

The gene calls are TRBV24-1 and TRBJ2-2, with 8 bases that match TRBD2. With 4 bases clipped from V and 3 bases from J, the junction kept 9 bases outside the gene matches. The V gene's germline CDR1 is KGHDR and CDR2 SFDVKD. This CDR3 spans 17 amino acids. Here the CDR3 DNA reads TGTGCCACCAGTGAATCTAGCGGGCCTGTGGACACCGGGGAGCTGTTTTTT. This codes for CATSESSGPVDTGELFF.

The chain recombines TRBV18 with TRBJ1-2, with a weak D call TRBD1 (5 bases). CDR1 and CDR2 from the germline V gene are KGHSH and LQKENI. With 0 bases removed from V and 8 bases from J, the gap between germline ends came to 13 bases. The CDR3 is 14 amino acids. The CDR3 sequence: CASSPPRTSDGYTF. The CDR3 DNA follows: TGTGCCAGCTCACCACCCCGGACAAGCGACGGCTACACCTTC.

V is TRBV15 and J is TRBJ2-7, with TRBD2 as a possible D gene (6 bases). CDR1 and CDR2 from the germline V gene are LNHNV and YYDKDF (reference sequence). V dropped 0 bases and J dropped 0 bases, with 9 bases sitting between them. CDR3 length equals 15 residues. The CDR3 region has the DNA TGTGCCACCAGCAGAGAATTCGGGGGCTCCTACGAGCAGTACTTC. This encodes CATSREFGGSYEQYF.

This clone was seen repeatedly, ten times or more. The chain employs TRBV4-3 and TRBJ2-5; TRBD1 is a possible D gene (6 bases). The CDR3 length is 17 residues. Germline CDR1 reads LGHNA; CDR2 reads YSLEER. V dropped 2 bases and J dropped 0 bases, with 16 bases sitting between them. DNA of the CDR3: TGCGCCAGCAGCCAACGATACAGAACAGGGAACCAAGAGACCCAGTACTTC. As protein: CASSQRYRTGNQETQYF.

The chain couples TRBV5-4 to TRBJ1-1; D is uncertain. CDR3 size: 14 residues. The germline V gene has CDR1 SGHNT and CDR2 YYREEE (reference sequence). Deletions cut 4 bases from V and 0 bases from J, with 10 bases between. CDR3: CASSRAVLNTEAFF. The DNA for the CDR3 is TGTGCCAGCAGCCGCGCCGTCTTGAACACTGAAGCTTTCTTT.

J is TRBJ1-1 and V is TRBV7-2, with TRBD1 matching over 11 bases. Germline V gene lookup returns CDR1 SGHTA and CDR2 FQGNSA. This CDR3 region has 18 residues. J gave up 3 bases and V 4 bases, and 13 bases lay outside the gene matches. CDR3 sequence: CASSSKPGTGGRYTEAFF. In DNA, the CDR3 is TGTGCCAGCAGCTCCAAGCCCGGGACAGGGGGTAGGTACACTGAAGCTTTCTTT.

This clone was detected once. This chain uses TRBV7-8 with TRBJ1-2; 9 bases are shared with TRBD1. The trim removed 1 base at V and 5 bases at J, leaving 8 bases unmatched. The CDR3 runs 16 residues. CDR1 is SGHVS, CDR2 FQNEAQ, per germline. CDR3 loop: CASSLEGTGYPYGYTF. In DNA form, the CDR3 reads TGTGCCAGCAGCTTAGAAGGGACAGGGTATCCTTATGGCTACACCTTC.

CDR3 in amino acids: CSVVGTGRFDTEAFF. The DNA for the CDR3 is TGCAGCGTCGTTGGGACAGGGCGCTTTGACACTGAAGCTTTCTTT. The rearrangement links TRBV29-1 to TRBJ1-1; 9 bases fit TRBD1. The V gene end was trimmed by 6 bases and the J gene end by 3 bases; junction bases not matched to a gene: 11. The CDR3 runs to 15 residues. From germline, CDR1 is SQVTM and CDR2 ANQGSEA.

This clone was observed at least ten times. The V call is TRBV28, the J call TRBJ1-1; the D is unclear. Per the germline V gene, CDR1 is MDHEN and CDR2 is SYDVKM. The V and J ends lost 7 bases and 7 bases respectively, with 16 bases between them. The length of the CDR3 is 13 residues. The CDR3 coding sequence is TGTGCCAGCATCCGCCGGGATACCTTTGAAGCTTTCTTT. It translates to CASIRRDTFEAFF. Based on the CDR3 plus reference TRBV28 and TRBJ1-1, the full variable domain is DVKVTQSSRYLVKRTGEKVFLECVQDMDHENMFWYRQDPGLGLRLIYFSYDVKMKEKGDIPEGYSVSREKKERFSLILESASTNQTSMYLCASIRRDTFEAFFGQGTRLTVV.

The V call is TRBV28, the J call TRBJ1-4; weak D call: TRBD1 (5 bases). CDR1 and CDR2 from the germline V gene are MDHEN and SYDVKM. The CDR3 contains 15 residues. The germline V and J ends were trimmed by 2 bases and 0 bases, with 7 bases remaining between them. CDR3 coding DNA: TGTGCCAGCAGTTTAGGGGGGTCAACTAATGAAAAACTGTTTTTT. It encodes CASSLGGSTNEKLFF.

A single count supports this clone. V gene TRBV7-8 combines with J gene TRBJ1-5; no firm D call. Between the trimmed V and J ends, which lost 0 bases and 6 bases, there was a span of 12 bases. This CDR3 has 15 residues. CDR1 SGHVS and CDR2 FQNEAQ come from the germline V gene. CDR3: CASSLALEVGQPQHF. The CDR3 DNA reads TGTGCCAGCAGCTTAGCATTGGAGGTCGGTCAGCCCCAGCATTTT.